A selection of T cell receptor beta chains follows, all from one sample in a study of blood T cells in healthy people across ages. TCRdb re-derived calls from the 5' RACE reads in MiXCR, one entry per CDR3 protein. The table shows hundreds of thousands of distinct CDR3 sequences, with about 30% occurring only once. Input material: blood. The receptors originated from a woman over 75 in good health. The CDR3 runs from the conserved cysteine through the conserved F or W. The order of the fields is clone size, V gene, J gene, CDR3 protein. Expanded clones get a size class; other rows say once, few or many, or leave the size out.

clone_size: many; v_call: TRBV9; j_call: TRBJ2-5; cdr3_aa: CASSVASRGRETQYF
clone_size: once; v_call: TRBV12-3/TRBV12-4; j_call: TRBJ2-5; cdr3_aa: CASSFSSTGLTETQYF
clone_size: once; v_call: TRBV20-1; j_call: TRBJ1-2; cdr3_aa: CSARSTQGALAYGYTF
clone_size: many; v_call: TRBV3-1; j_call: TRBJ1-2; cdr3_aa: CASSQNTGGASGYTF
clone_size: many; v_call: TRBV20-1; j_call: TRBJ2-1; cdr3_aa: CSARVGGRRNEQFF
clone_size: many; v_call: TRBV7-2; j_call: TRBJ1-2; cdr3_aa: CASSPGTGSYGYTF
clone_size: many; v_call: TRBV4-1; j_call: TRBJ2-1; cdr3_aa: CASSRLQGQRGFF
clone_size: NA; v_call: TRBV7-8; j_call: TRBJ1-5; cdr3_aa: CASSSYKQGNSNQPQHF
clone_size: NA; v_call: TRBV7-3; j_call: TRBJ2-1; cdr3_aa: CASSWDRSYNELYF
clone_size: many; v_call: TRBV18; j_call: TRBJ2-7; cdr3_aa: CASSPRDRESYEQYF
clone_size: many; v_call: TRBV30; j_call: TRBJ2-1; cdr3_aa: CAWGRLNEQFF
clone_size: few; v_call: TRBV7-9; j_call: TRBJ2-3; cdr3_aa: CSSSSKGLDTDTQYF
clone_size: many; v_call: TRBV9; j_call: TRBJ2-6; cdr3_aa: CASTAAPGANVLTF
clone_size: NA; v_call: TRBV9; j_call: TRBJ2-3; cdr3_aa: CASSASGGTDTQYF
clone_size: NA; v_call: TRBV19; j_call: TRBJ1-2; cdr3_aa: CASIGDRDGYTF
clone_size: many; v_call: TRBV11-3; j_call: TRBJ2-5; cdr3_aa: CASSLGRDRIFQETQYF
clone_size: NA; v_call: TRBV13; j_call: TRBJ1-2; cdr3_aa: CASSPRTGRGVGYTF
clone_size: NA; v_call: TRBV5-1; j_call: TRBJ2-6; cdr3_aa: CAGSPRSGQGALSSGANALTF
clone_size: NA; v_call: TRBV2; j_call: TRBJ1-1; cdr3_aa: CASSEAGNSGGALAFF
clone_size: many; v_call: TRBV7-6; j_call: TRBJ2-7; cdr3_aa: CASSSSLAVAYEQYF
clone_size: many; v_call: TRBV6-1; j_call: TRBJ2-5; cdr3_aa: CASSESKAASQTQYF
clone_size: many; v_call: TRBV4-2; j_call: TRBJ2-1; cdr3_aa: CASSQEPNEQFF
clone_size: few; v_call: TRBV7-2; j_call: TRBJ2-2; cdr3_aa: CASSLVRVGGELFF